This T cell receptor beta chain was documented in a study of blood T cell repertoires in COVID-19. Study at large: Acute and convalescent COVID-19 samples came from the United States, Italy and Spain.

Authors' methods: Reference gene primer amplification in the assay estimated nucleated cell counts. Some clones are missing from TCRdb's copy, which holds only in-frame ones; the method was immunoSEQ multiplex PCR. V and J calls and clone size are copied from that table; D and trimming were computed from the DNA. The repertoire holds some 130,000 clones, with around nine tenths as singletons. Followed longitudinally, the Seattle patients had been enrolled during active infection. This CDR3 has 16 residues. Per germline, CDR1 GTSNPN and CDR2 SVGIG (reference sequence). V dropped 1 base and J dropped 8 bases, with 20 bases sitting between them.

The chain employs TRBV30 and TRBJ1-4; D is possibly TRBD1 (6 bases). Material: peripheral blood. The TCR comes from a man in his sixties with COVID-19, enrolled during active disease. CDR3 residues: CAWSASPRGRGEKLFF. CDR3 in DNA: TGTGCCTGGAGTGCTTCCCCGCGGGGGCGCGGGGAAAAACTGTTTTTT.